This T cell receptor (beta chain) comes out of a study of cytomegalovirus exposure and HLA in healthy donors. About the study: The early release's HLA-typed donors yielded 78 million or so unique TCRs.

Vbeta (60) and Jbeta (13) primers were used in the PCR. Data came from immunoSEQ multiplex PCR; TCRdb stores just in-frame clones and leaves some out. The sample holds about 170,000 clones, 70% to 90% seen once. Donors had nominal health at sampling but likely had unrecorded immune exposures. This sequence originates from a man aged 18 to 29 in good health and CMV-seropositive. The sequencing sample was made of PBMCs.

The CDR3, as DNA: TGCGCCAGCAGCCAAGATTCGGGGGGGAAGGATACGCAGTATTTT. Its translation: CASSQDSGGKDTQYF. The chain employs TRBV4-3 and TRBJ2-3, with 8 bases that match TRBD2. Per germline, CDR1 LGHNA and CDR2 YSLEER. The junction had 5 bases not matched to a gene; V was cut back by 0 bases and J by 6 bases. The CDR3 is 15 amino acids.